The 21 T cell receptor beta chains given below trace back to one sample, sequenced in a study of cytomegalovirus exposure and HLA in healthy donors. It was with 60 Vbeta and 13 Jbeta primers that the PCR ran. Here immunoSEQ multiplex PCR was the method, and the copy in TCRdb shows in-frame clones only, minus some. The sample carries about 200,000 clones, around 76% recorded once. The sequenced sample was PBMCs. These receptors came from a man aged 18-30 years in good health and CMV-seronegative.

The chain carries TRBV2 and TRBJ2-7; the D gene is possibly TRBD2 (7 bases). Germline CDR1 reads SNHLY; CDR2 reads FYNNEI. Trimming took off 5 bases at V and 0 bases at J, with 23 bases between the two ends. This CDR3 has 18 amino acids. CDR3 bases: TGTGCCAGCAGTCCTCAGGGGTCCGGGGCTAGCGGCTCCTACGAGCAGTACTTC. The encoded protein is CASSPQGSGASGSYEQYF. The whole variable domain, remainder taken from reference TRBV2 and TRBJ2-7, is EPEVTQTPSHQVTQMGQEVILRCVPISNHLYFYWYRQILGQKVEFLVSFYNNEISEKSEIFDDQFSVERPDGSNFTLKIRSTKLEDSAMYFCASSPQGSGASGSYEQYFGPGTRLTVT.

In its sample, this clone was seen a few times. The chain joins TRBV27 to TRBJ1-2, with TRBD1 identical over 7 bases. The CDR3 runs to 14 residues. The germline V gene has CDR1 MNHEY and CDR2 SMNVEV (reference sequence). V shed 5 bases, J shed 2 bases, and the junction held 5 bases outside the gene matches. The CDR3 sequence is CASSVDRANYGYTF. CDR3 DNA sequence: TGTGCCAGCAGTGTAGACAGGGCCAACTATGGCTACACCTTC.

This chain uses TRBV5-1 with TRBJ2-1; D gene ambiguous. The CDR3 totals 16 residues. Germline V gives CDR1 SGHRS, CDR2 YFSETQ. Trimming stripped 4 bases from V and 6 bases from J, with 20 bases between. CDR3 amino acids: CASSQLRLGSVNEQFF. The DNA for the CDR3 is TGCGCCAGCAGCCAACTACGCCTAGGCTCTGTCAATGAGCAGTTCTTC.

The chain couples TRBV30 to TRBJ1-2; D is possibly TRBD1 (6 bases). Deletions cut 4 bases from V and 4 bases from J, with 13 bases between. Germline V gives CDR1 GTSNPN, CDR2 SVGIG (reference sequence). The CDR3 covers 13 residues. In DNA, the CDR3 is TGTGCCTGGACTGGACAGTCACCCTATGGCTACACCTTC. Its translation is CAWTGQSPYGYTF. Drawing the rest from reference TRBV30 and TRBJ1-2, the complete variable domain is SQTIHQWPATLVQPVGSPLSLECTVEGTSNPNLYWYRQAAGRGLQLLFYSVGIGQISSEVPQNLSASRPQDRQFILSSKKLLLSDSGFYLCAWTGQSPYGYTFGSGTRLTVV.

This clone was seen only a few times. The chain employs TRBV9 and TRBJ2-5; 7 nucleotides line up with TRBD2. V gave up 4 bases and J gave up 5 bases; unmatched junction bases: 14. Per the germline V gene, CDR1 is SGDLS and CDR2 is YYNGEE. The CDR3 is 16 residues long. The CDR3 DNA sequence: TGTGCCAGCAGCACCCTAGCGGAGCCCCCACCTGAGACCCAGTACTTC. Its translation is CASSTLAEPPPETQYF.

Here the CDR3 reads CASSFLTEAFF. As DNA, the CDR3 is TGTGCCAGCAGTTTCTTAACTGAAGCTTTCTTT. The chain joins TRBV28 to TRBJ1-1; no firm D call. Germline CDR1 MDHEN, CDR2 SYDVKM. This CDR3 has 11 amino acids. V gave up 3 bases and J gave up 5 bases, with 4 bases separating them.

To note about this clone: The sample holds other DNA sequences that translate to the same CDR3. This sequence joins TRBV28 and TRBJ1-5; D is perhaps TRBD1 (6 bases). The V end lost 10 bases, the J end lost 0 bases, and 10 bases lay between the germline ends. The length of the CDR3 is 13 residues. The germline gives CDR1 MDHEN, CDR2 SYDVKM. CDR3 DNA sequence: TGTGCCACCGGACAGCATAGCAATCAGCCCCAGCATTTT. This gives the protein CATGQHSNQPQHF.

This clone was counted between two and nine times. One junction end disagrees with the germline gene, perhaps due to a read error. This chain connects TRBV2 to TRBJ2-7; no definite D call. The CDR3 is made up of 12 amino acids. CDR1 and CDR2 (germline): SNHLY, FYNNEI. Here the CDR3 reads CVSIVRPYEQYF. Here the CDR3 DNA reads TGTGTCAGCATAGTTCGCCCCTACGAGCAGTACTTC.

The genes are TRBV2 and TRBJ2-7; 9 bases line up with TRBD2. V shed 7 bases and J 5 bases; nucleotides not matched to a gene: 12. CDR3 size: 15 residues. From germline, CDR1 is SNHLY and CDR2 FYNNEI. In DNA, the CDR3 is TGTGCCAGCAAGCCTATAGCGGGAGCCATCCACGAGCAGTACTTC. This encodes CASKPIAGAIHEQYF.

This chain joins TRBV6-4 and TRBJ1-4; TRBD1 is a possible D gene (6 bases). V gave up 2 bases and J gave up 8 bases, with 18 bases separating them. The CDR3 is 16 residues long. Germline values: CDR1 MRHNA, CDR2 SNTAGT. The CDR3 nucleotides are TGTGCCAGCAGTGACACACTCCAAGGGGGTAGGGAAAAACTGTTTTTT. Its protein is CASSDTLQGGREKLFF.

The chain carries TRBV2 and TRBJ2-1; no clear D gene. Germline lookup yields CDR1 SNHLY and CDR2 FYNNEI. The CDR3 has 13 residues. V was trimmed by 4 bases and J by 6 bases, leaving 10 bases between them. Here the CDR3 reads CASSALVGNEQFF. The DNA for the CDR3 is TGTGCCAGCAGTGCCCTAGTAGGCAATGAGCAGTTCTTC. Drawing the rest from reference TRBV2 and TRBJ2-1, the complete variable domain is EPEVTQTPSHQVTQMGQEVILRCVPISNHLYFYWYRQILGQKVEFLVSFYNNEISEKSEIFDDQFSVERPDGSNFTLKIRSTKLEDSAMYFCASSALVGNEQFFGPGTRLTVL.

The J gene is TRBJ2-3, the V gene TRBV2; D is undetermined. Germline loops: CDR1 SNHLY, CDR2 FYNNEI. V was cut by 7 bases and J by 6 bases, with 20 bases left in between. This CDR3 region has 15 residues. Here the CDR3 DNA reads TGTGCCAGCACCCCTCAGATGGGCCCTCCGGATACGCAGTATTTT. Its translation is CASTPQMGPPDTQYF.

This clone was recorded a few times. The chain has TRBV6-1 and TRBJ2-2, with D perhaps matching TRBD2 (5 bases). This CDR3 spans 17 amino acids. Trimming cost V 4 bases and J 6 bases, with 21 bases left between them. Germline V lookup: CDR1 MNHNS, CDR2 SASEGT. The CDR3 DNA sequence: TGTGCCAGCAGTGGGACTTTGAGCCCGAGACGGGCCGGGGAGCTGTTTTTT. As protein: CASSGTLSPRRAGELFF.

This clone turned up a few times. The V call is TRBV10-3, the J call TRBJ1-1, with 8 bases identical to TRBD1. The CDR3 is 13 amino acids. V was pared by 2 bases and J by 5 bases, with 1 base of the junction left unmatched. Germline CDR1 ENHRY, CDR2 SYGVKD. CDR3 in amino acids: CAISETGGTEAFF. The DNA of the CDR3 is TGTGCCATCAGTGAGACAGGGGGAACTGAAGCTTTCTTT.

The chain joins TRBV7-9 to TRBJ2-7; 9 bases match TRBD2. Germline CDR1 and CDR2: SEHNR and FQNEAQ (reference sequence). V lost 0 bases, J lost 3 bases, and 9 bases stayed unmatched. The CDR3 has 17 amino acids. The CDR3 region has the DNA TGTGCCAGCAGCTTAGCGTCCGGGAGACTAGCGGACTACGAGCAGTACTTC. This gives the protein CASSLASGRLADYEQYF.

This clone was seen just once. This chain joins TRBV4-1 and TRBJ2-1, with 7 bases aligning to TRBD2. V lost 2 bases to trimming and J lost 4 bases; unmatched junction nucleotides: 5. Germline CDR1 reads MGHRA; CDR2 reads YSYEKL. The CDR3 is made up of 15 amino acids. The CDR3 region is CASSQSSSGYNEQFF. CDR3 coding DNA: TGCGCCAGCAGCCAAAGTTCTAGCGGTTACAATGAGCAGTTCTTC.

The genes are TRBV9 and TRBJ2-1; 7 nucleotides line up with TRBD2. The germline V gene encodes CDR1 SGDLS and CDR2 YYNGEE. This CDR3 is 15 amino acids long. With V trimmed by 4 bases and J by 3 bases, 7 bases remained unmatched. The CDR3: CASSLLGGGYNEQFF. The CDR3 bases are TGTGCCAGCAGCCTCCTGGGGGGGGGCTACAATGAGCAGTTCTTC.

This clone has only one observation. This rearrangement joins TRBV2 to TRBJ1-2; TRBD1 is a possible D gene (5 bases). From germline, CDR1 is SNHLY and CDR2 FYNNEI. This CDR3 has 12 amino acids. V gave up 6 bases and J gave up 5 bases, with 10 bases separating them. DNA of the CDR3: TGTGCCAGCAGGCGGGGGGGTTATGGCTACACCTTC. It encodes CASRRGGYGYTF.

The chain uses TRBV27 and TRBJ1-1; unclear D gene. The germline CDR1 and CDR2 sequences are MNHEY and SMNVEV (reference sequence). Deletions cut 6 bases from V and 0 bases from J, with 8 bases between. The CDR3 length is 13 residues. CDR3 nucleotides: TGTGCCAGCAGGTCCCTTATGAACACTGAAGCTTTCTTT. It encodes CASRSLMNTEAFF.

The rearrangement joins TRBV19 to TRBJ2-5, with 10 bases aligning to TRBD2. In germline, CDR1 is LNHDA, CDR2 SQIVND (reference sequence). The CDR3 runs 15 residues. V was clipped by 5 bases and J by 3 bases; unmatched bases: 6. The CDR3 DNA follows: TGTGCCAGTAGTTTCAAAGCGGGAGGGGAAGAGACCCAGTACTTC. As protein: CASSFKAGGEETQYF.

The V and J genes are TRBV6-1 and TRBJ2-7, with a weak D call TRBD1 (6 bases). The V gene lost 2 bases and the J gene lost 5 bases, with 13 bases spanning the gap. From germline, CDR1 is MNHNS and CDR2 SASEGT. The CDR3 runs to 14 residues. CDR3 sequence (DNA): TGTGCCAGCAGTGAAAGGCCAGGGGTGGACGAGCAGTACTTC. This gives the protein CASSERPGVDEQYF.